This TCR beta chain was captured by sequencing in a study of T cells in Graves' hyperthyroidism and ophthalmopathy. Amplified regions were TCR beta CDR3 sequences from RNA transcripts. TCR CDR3 underwent first-round RT-PCR with the HTBI primer set. TCRdb reprocessed the multiplex PCR reads with MiXCR, giving one entry per CDR3 protein. The table has under 450,000 distinct CDR3 sequences, about a sixth seen once. This clonotype was detected a few times. CDR1 and CDR2 from the germline V gene are KGHDR and SFDVKD. The CDR3 extends over 17 amino acids. Trimming removed 3 bases from V and 4 bases from J, with 17 bases in between.

This sequence was found in a young woman with Graves' hyperthyroidism. The sequencing input was blood. This chain links TRBV24-1 with TRBJ2-2; possibly TRBD1 for D (7 bases). The DNA for the CDR3 is TGTGCCACCAGTGATCCCACCAGGGGGGAAGCCACCGGGGAGCTGTTTTTT. Translating it yields CATSDPTRGEATGELFF.